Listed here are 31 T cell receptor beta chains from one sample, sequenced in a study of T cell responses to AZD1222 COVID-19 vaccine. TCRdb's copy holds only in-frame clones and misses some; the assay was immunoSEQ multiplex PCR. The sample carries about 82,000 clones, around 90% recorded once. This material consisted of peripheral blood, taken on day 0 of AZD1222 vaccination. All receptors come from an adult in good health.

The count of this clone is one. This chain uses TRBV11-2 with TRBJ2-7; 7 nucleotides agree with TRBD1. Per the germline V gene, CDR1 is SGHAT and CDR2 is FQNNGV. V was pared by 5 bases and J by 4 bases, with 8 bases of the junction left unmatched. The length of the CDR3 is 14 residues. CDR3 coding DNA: TGTGCCAGCAGCCTAGGACAGGAGCGGTACGAGCAGTACTTC. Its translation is CASSLGQERYEQYF.

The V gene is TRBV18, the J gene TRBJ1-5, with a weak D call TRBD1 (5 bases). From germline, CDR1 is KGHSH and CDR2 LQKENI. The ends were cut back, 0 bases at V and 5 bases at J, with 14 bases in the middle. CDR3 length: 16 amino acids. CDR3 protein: CASSPPAGRLDQPQHF. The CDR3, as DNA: TGTGCCAGCTCACCACCGGCAGGGCGGTTGGATCAGCCCCAGCATTTT.

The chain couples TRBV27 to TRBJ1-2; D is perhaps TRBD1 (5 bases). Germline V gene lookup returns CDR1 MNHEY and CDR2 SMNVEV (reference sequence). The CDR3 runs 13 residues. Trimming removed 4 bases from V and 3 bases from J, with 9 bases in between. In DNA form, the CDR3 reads TGTGCCAGCAGTTCCAGGGCCTACTATGGCTACACCTTC. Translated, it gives CASSSRAYYGYTF.

CDR3 sequence: CASTYLAGNTEAFF. CDR3 in DNA: TGTGCCAGCACCTACTTAGCGGGGAACACTGAAGCTTTCTTT. The V and J genes are TRBV7-6 and TRBJ1-1; D gene ambiguous. Trimming pared 7 bases from V and 1 base from J, leaving 13 bases between. CDR1 is SGHVS and CDR2 is FNYEAQ in the germline V gene. This CDR3 is 14 amino acids long.

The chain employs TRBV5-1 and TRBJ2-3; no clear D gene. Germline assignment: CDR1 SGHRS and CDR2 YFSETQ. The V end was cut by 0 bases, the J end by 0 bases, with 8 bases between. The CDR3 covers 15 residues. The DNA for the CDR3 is TGCGCCAGCAGCTTGGATGGCCGAAGCACAGATACGCAGTATTTT. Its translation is CASSLDGRSTDTQYF.

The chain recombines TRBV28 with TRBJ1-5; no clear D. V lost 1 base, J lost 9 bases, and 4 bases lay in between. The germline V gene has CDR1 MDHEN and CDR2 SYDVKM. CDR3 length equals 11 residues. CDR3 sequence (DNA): TGTGCCAGCAGTTTATCGGGGCCCCAGCATTTT. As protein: CASSLSGPQHF.

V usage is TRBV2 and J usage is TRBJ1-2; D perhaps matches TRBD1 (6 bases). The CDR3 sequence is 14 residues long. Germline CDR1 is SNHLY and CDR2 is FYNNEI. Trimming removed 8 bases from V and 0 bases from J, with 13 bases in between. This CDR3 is CASELDRTNYGYTF. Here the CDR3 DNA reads TGTGCCAGCGAACTGGACAGAACTAACTATGGCTACACCTTC.

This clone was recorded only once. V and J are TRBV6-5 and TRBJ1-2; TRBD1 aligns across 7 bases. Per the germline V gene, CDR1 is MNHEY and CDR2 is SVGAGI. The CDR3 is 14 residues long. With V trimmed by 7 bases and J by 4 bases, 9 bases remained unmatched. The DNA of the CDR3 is TGTGCCAGCACCCCAACGGGACAGATCTATGGCTACACCTTC. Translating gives CASTPTGQIYGYTF.

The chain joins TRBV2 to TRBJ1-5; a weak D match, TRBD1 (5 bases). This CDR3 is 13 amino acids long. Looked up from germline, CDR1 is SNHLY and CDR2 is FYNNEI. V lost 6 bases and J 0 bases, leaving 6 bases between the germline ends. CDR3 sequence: CASRRGSNQPQHF. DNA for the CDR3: TGTGCCAGCAGAAGGGGTAGCAATCAGCCCCAGCATTTT.

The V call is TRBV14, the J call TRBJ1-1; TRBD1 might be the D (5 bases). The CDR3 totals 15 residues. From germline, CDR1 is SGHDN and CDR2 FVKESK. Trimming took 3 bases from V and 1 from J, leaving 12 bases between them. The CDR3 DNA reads TGTGCCAGCAGCCACGGGCCAGGGTGGAACACTGAAGCTTTCTTT. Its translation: CASSHGPGWNTEAFF.

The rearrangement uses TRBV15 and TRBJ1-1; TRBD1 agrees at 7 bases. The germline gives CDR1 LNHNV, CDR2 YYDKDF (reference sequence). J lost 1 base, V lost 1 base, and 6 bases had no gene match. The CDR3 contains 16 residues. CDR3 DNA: TGTGCCACCAGCAGAGCCAGACAGGGCCCGAACACTGAAGCTTTCTTT. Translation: CATSRARQGPNTEAFF.

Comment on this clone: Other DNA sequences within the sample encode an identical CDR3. DNA of the CDR3: TGTGCCTGGAGTGTAGGCCAGGGGTTTGGCTACACCTTC. Translated: CAWSVGQGFGYTF. The chain recombines TRBV30 with TRBJ1-2; a weak D match, TRBD1 (6 bases). V was shortened by 0 bases and J by 7 bases, with 12 bases between the two germline ends. The length of the CDR3 is 13 residues. The V gene's germline CDR1 is GTSNPN and CDR2 SVGIG (reference sequence).

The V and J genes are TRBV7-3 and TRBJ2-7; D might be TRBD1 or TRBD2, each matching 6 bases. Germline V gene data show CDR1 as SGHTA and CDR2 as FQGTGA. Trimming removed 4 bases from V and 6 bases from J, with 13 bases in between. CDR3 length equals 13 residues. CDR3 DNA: TGTGCCAGCAGCTCGCTGGGGGGCGCCGAGCAGTACTTC. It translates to CASSSLGGAEQYF.

CDR3 sequence (DNA): TGTGCCAGCAGCTTAGGACAGAGCTATGGCTACACCTTC. This sequence encodes CASSLGQSYGYTF. The chain is built from TRBV5-8 and TRBJ1-2, with D possibly matching TRBD1 (6 bases). Germline V gene sequence: CDR1 SGHTS, CDR2 YDEGEE. This CDR3 contains 13 residues. The V and J ends lost 2 bases and 4 bases respectively, with 9 bases between them.

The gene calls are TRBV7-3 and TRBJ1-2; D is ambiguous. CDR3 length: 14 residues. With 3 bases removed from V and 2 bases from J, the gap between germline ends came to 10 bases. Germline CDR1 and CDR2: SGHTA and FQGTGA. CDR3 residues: CASSLYLTNYGYTF. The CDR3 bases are TGTGCCAGCAGCTTGTATCTTACCAACTATGGCTACACCTTC.

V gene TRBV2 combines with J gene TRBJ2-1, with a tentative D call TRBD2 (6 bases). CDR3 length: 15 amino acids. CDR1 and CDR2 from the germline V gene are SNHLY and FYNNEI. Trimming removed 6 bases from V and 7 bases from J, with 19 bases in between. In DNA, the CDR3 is TGTGCCAGCAGCGATCCGGGGGTTTTAAGGAATGAGCAGTTCTTC. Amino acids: CASSDPGVLRNEQFF.

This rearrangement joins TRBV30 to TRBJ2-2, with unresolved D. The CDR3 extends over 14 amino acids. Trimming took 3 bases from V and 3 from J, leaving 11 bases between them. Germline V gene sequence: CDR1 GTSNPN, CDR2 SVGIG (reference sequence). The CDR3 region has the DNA TGTGCCTGGAGGGCAGGACGTGACACCGGGGAGCTGTTTTTT. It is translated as CAWRAGRDTGELFF.

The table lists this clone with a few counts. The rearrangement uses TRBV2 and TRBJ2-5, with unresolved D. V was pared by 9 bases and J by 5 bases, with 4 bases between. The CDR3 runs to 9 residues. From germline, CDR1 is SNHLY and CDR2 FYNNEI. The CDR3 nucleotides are TGTGCCAGGGGGGAGACCCAGTACTTC. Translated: CARGETQYF.

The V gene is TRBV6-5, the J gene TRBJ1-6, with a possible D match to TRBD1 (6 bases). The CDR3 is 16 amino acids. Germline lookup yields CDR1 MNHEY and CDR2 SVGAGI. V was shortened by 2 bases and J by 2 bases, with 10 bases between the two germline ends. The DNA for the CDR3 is TGTGCCAGCAGTTACGAAACAGGGCCCTATAATTCACCCCTCCACTTT. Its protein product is CASSYETGPYNSPLHF.

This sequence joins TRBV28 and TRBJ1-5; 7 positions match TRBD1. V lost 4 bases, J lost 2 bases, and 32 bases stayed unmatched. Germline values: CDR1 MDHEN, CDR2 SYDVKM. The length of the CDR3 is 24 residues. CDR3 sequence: CASSSPPKGGSRTSWGSGNQPQHF. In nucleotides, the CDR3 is TGTGCCAGCAGTTCCCCACCGAAAGGGGGCTCCCGGACCTCATGGGGAAGCGGCAATCAGCCCCAGCATTTT.

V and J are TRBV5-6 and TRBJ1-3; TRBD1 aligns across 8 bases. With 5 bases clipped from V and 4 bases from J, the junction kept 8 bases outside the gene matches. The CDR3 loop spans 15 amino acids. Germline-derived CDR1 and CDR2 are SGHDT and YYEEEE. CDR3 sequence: CASSSDREGGNTIYF. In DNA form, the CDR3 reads TGTGCCAGCAGTTCGGACAGGGAGGGGGGAAACACCATATATTTT.

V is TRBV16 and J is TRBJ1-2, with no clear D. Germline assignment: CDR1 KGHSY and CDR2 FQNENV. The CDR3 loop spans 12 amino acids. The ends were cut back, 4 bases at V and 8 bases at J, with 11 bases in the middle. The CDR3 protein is CASSPSARGYTF. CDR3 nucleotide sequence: TGTGCCAGCAGCCCCTCTGCGCGGGGCTACACCTTC.

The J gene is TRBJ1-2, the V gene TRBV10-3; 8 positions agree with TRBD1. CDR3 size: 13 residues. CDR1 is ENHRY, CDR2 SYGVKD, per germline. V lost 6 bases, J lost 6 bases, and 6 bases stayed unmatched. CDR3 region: CAIRKTGDDGYTF. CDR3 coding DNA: TGTGCCATCAGGAAGACAGGGGATGATGGCTACACCTTC.

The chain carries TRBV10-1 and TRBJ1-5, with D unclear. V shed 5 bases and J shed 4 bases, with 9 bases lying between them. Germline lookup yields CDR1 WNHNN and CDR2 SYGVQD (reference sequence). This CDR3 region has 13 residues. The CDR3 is CASSPGPNQPQHF. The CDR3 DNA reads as TGCGCCAGCAGTCCGGGCCCTAATCAGCCCCAGCATTTT.

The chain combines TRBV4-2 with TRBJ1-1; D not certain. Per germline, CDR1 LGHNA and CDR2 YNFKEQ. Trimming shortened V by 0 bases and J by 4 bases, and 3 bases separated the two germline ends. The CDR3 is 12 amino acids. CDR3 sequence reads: CASSQDSTEAFF. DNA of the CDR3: TGTGCCAGCAGCCAAGACAGCACTGAAGCTTTCTTT.

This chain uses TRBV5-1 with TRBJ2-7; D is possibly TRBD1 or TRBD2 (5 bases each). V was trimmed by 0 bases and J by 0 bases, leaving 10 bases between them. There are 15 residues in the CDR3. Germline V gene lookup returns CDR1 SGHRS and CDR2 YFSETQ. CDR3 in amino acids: CASSLAPGTSYEQYF. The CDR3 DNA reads TGCGCCAGCAGCTTGGCTCCTGGGACCTCCTACGAGCAGTACTTC.

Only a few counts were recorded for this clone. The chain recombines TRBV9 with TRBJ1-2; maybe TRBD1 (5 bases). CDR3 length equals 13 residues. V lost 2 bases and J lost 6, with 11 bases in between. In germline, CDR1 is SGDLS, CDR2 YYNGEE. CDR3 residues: CASSVAGQNGYTF. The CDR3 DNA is TGTGCCAGCAGCGTGGCAGGACAAAATGGCTACACCTTC.

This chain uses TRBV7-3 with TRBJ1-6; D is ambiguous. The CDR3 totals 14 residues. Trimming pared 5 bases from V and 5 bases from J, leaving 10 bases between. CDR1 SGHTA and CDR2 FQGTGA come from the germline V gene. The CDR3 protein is CASSLGLNNSPLHF. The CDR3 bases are TGTGCCAGCAGCCTCGGACTTAATAATTCACCCCTCCACTTT.

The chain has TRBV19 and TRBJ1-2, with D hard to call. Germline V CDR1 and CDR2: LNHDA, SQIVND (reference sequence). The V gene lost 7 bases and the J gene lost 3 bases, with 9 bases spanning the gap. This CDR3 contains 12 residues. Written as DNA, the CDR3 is TGTGCCAGTACCCAGCAGTACTATGGCTACACCTTC. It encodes CASTQQYYGYTF.

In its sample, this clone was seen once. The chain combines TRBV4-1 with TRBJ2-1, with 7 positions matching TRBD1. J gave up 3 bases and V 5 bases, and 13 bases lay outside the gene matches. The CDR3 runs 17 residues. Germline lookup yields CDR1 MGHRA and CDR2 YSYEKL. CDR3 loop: CASSVRILTGVYNEQFF. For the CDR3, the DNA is TGCGCCAGCAGCGTTCGTATCCTTACAGGGGTCTACAATGAGCAGTTCTTC.

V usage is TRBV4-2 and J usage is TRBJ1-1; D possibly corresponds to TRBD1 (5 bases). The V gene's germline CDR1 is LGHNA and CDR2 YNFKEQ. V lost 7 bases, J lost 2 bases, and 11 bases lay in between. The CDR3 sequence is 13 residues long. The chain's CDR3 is CASTHQGNTEAFF. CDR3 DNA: TGTGCCAGCACCCACCAGGGCAACACTGAAGCTTTCTTT.